This entry lists 22 T cell receptor beta chains sequenced from one sample in a study of T cells after yellow fever vaccination. MiXCR, run by TCRdb on the 5' RACE reads, gives a single entry per CDR3 protein. The table has just under 600,000 distinct CDR3 sequences, roughly 13% seen once. This specimen consisted of PBMCs, obtained on the day of the yellow fever booster vaccination. These receptors were collected from a man aged 25 to 45 who received the YFV17D yellow fever vaccine.

The sample holds a few counts of this clonotype. The chain combines TRBV20-1 with TRBJ2-1, with D tentatively TRBD2 (6 bases). Trimming removed 6 bases from V and 8 bases from J, with 20 bases in between. The CDR3 totals 14 residues. Per the germline V gene, CDR1 is DFQATT and CDR2 is SNEGSKA (reference sequence). The CDR3 protein is CSAMRDEGLYEQFF. As DNA, the CDR3 is TGCAGTGCCATGCGGGACGAAGGCCTTTATGAGCAGTTCTTC.

The genes are TRBV5-1 and TRBJ2-6; 7 nucleotides match TRBD1. V gave up 4 bases and J gave up 2 bases; unmatched junction bases: 3. Germline V gives CDR1 SGHRS, CDR2 YFSETQ. CDR3 size: 15 residues. DNA of the CDR3: TGCGCCAGCAGCGCAACAGGGGCTGGGGCCAACGTCCTGACTTTC. Its translation is CASSATGAGANVLTF.

The rearrangement joins TRBV5-5 to TRBJ2-5; 7 bases are a match to TRBD1. The CDR3 runs to 15 residues. J was trimmed by 5 bases and V by 4 bases; bases with no gene match: 11. Germline loops: CDR1 SGHKS, CDR2 YYEKEE (reference sequence). The CDR3, as DNA: TGTGCCAGCAGCCAACAGACAGGGAAGGTGGAGACCCAGTACTTC. Its translation: CASSQQTGKVETQYF.

This clonotype turned up a few times. The rearrangement joins TRBV4-3 to TRBJ2-7, with TRBD1 matching 7 bases. Germline-derived CDR1 and CDR2 are LGHNA and YSLEER. There are 15 residues in the CDR3. V shed 5 bases and J 2 bases; nucleotides not matched to a gene: 9. The CDR3 DNA reads as TGCGCCAGCAGCGGGGATCACAGGGGACCCTACGAGCAGTACTTC. Residues: CASSGDHRGPYEQYF.

This clonotype showed up just a few times. The chain links TRBV20-1 to TRBJ2-3, with D tentatively TRBD2 (5 bases). Trimming removed 2 bases from V and 0 bases from J, with 12 bases in between. From germline, CDR1 is DFQATT and CDR2 SNEGSKA (reference sequence). The CDR3 spans 15 residues. This chain's CDR3 is CSARSLAPSTDTQYF. In nucleotides, the CDR3 is TGCAGTGCTAGAAGTCTAGCTCCGAGCACAGATACGCAGTATTTT.

The chain links TRBV12-3 or TRBV12-4 to TRBJ1-5, with 8 bases aligning to TRBD1. The CDR3 loop spans 12 amino acids. The J segment lost 12 bases and the V segment lost 6 bases, leaving 7 bases of the junction unmatched. CDR3 sequence reads: CASSLGTGRQHF. Written as DNA, the CDR3 is TGTGCCAGCAGCCTAGGGACAGGCCGCCAGCATTTT.

The chain recombines TRBV20-1 with TRBJ2-1; D possibly corresponds to TRBD2 (7 bases). Germline V CDR1 and CDR2: DFQATT, SNEGSKA (reference sequence). The V and J ends lost 7 bases and 0 bases respectively, with 13 bases between them. CDR3 length: 14 amino acids. CDR3 nucleotide sequence: TGCAGTGTAGGGGGGGGAAGCTCCTACAATGAGCAGTTCTTC. It is translated as CSVGGGSSYNEQFF.

This chain links TRBV12-3 or TRBV12-4 with TRBJ1-4; tentative D call: TRBD1 (5 bases). V was pared by 5 bases and J by 8 bases, with 18 bases between. The CDR3 consists of 15 residues. Here the CDR3 DNA reads TGTGCCAGCAGTCCAGGACCCAGGGCTCGAGAAAAACTGTTTTTT. It codes for CASSPGPRAREKLFF.

This clonotype was observed a few times. V is TRBV7-9 and J is TRBJ2-4; D remains unclear. Germline lookup yields CDR1 SEHNR and CDR2 FQNEAQ (reference sequence). The CDR3 extends over 16 amino acids. V shed 2 bases and J shed 1 base, with 12 bases lying between them. The chain's CDR3 is CASSLTPPRAKNIQYF. CDR3 bases: TGTGCCAGCAGCTTAACTCCTCCACGGGCCAAAAACATTCAGTACTTC.

V is TRBV28 and J is TRBJ1-5, with 11 bases that match TRBD1. Losses at the gene ends were 7 bases for V and 5 bases for J; bases not matched to a gene: 7. The germline CDR1 and CDR2 sequences are MDHEN and SYDVKM. CDR3 length equals 15 residues. CDR3 in amino acids: CASNYGTGGYQPQHF. Written as DNA, the CDR3 is TGTGCCAGCAACTACGGGACAGGGGGGTATCAGCCCCAGCATTTT.

The V call is TRBV7-2, the J call TRBJ2-5; the D gene is possibly TRBD2 (5 bases). Trimming removed 2 bases from V and 5 bases from J, with 15 bases in between. In germline, CDR1 is SGHTA, CDR2 FQGNSA. The CDR3 is made up of 15 amino acids. CDR3 in amino acids: CASSLQSGRLETQYF. CDR3 coding DNA: TGTGCCAGCAGCTTACAATCGGGAAGGTTGGAGACCCAGTACTTC.

There are a few counts of this clonotype. This chain connects TRBV7-8 to TRBJ1-1; 8 bases align to TRBD1. The ends lost 2 bases at V and 1 base at J; junction bases unmatched: 6. Germline V lookup: CDR1 SGHVS, CDR2 FQNEAQ. CDR3 size: 16 residues. The CDR3 sequence is CASSLTQGTGNTEAFF. CDR3 sequence (DNA): TGTGCCAGCAGCTTAACTCAGGGGACAGGGAACACTGAAGCTTTCTTT. Looking up the rest from reference TRBV7-8 and TRBJ1-1 gives the full variable domain: GAGVSQSPRYKVAKRGQDVALRCDPISGHVSLFWYQQALGQGPEFLTYFQNEAQLDKSGLPSDRFFAERPEGSVSTLKIQRTQQEDSAVYLCASSLTQGTGNTEAFFGQGTRLTVV.

The chain has TRBV27 and TRBJ2-7; 16 bases agree with TRBD2. Germline V lookup: CDR1 MNHEY, CDR2 SMNVEV (reference sequence). The CDR3 sequence is 15 residues long. Trimming removed 3 bases from V and 8 bases from J; junction bases left unmatched: 4. The CDR3 nucleotides are TGTGCCAGCAGTTTGGGGACTAGCGGGAGGGAGAAGCAGTACTTC. Translating it yields CASSLGTSGREKQYF.

This clonotype was detected a few times. The J gene is TRBJ2-5, the V gene TRBV15; D is uncertain. There are 13 residues in the CDR3. V gave up 3 bases and J gave up 5 bases, with 10 bases separating them. Germline assignment: CDR1 LNHNV and CDR2 YYDKDF (reference sequence). The CDR3 here is CATSSNKGETQYF. As DNA, the CDR3 is TGTGCCACCAGCAGCAACAAAGGGGAGACCCAGTACTTC.

This clonotype was seen only a few times. The genes are TRBV7-9 and TRBJ2-3, with 8 bases lining up with TRBD2. Germline V lookup: CDR1 SEHNR, CDR2 FQNEAQ (reference sequence). The ends lost 6 bases at V and 0 bases at J; junction bases unmatched: 8. The CDR3 length is 16 residues. The CDR3 loop reads CASSSRLATSTDTQYF. The CDR3 region has the DNA TGTGCCAGCAGTTCTAGACTAGCGACTAGCACAGATACGCAGTATTTT.

This clonotype was observed once. This rearrangement joins TRBV7-9 to TRBJ2-3; D is unclear. Per germline, CDR1 SEHNR and CDR2 FQNEAQ (reference sequence). V was clipped by 8 bases and J by 6 bases, with 12 bases between them. The CDR3 spans 12 residues. In DNA form, the CDR3 reads TGTGCCAGCGGAACAGCCGGGGATACGCAGTATTTT. Protein sequence: CASGTAGDTQYF.

This chain uses TRBV20-1 with TRBJ2-1, with D unresolved. Germline assignment: CDR1 DFQATT and CDR2 SNEGSKA (reference sequence). Trimming pared 0 bases from V and 10 bases from J, leaving 10 bases between. CDR3 length equals 12 residues. The CDR3 region has the DNA TGCAGTGCTAGAGATGGTGCCGAGGAGCAGTTCTTC. Protein: CSARDGAEEQFF.

There are a few counts of this clonotype. The chain recombines TRBV9 with TRBJ2-5, with 7 bases identical to TRBD1. Looked up from germline, CDR1 is SGDLS and CDR2 is YYNGEE. V lost 0 bases and J lost 2; bases outside the gene matches: 7. The CDR3 spans 16 residues. CDR3 amino acids: CASSVGLQGDQETQYF. Here the CDR3 DNA reads TGTGCCAGCAGCGTAGGACTTCAGGGGGATCAAGAGACCCAGTACTTC.

The chain joins TRBV7-9 to TRBJ2-3; tentatively, D is TRBD2 (5 bases). CDR1 SEHNR and CDR2 FQNEAQ come from the germline V gene (reference sequence). The CDR3 spans 14 residues. The V and J ends lost 1 base and 6 bases respectively, with 11 bases between them. The CDR3 DNA reads TGTGCCAGCAGCTTAGATTCCCCGGGGGATACGCAGTATTTT. As protein: CASSLDSPGDTQYF.

A few counts support this clonotype. V is TRBV20-1 and J is TRBJ2-1; unclear D gene. In germline, CDR1 is DFQATT, CDR2 SNEGSKA (reference sequence). V lost 0 bases and J 5 bases, leaving 14 bases between the germline ends. CDR3 length: 15 amino acids. DNA of the CDR3: TGCAGTGCTAGAGATCCGAGAAGATCCCACAATGAGCAGTTCTTC. This sequence encodes CSARDPRRSHNEQFF.

This clonotype has more than one count but fewer than ten. The chain has TRBV5-4 and TRBJ1-2, with 7 bases matching TRBD1. V gave up 4 bases and J gave up 4 bases; unmatched junction bases: 4. Germline-derived CDR1 and CDR2 are SGHNT and YYREEE (reference sequence). The CDR3 has 13 amino acids. The CDR3 bases are TGTGCCAGCAGCCCAGGGGGTAGCTATGGCTACACCTTC. Its translation: CASSPGGSYGYTF.

Comments on this clonotype: The junction departs from the called germline gene at one end, perhaps through a read error. The V gene is TRBV7-2, the J gene TRBJ2-3, with 9 bases fitting TRBD2. The CDR3 covers 15 residues. In germline, CDR1 is SGHTA, CDR2 FQGNSA. CDR3: CASSVAGAGADTQYF. The CDR3, as DNA: TGTGCCAGCAGCGTAGCGGGAGCAGGAGCAGATACGCAGTATTTT.